This T cell receptor (beta chain) was sequenced during a study of cytomegalovirus exposure and HLA in healthy donors. The PCR contained 60 Vbeta and 13 Jbeta primers. Repertoires were generated with immunoSEQ multiplex PCR, while TCRdb's copy carries only in-frame clones and drops some. The repertoire has some 140,000 clones, roughly 80% of them found once; the top ten carry 2.5% to 3.5%. The germline V gene encodes CDR1 ENHRY and CDR2 SYGVKD. The V gene end was trimmed by 0 bases and the J gene end by 2 bases; junction bases not matched to a gene: 6. The CDR3 length is 17 residues. The rearrangement links TRBV10-3 to TRBJ1-3, with 8 bases that match TRBD1. This TCR derives from a female donor in good health and CMV-seronegative. Material for sequencing was PBMCs. The CDR3 spells CAISESIWTGTGNTIYF. The CDR3 region has the DNA TGTGCCATCAGTGAGTCGATCTGGACAGGGACTGGAAACACCATATATTTT.